The next 13 T cell receptor beta chains were all read from a single sample in a study of neurological immune-mediated disorders. TCRdb reanalysed the 5' RACE reads using MiXCR and keeps one entry per CDR3 protein. The sample records around 61,000 distinct CDR3 sequences, roughly 4.9% being singletons. Material: PBMCs. Receptors were obtained from a human donor with multiple sclerosis. The donor label of this sample is uncertain.

The table lists this clonotype with many counts. The chain has TRBV12-3 or TRBV12-4 and TRBJ2-1, with D tentatively TRBD1 or TRBD2 (6 bases each). CDR3 length: 14 residues. With 8 bases removed from V and 4 bases from J, the gap between germline ends came to 15 bases. The CDR3: CASGWGAGYNEQFF. The CDR3 DNA reads TGTGCCAGCGGGTGGGGGGCCGGTTACAATGAGCAGTTCTTC.

This clonotype has a count of ten or more. V gene TRBV29-1 combines with J gene TRBJ1-2; 10 bases are shared with TRBD1. Trimming cost V 7 bases and J 8 bases; bases outside gene matches: 4. CDR3 length equals 11 residues. The germline V gene encodes CDR1 SQVTM and CDR2 ANQGSEA. CDR3 DNA: TGCAGCGGCGGACAGGGGGACGGCTACACCTTC. Translation: CSGGQGDGYTF.

This clonotype was picked up many times. The chain links TRBV25-1 to TRBJ2-2, with D tentatively TRBD1 (7 bases). The CDR3 spans 15 residues. The V end lost 1 base, the J end lost 6 bases, and 12 bases lay between the germline ends. Per the germline V gene, CDR1 is MGHDK and CDR2 is SYGVNS. The CDR3 spells CASSEWGDRAGELFF. The CDR3 DNA follows: TGTGCCAGCAGTGAATGGGGGGACAGAGCCGGGGAGCTGTTTTTT.

This clonotype was counted at least ten times. This chain uses TRBV29-1 with TRBJ2-7; D is perhaps TRBD1 (5 bases). There are 13 residues in the CDR3. Trimming cost V 7 bases and J 1 base, with 14 bases left between them. Per the germline V gene, CDR1 is SQVTM and CDR2 is ANQGSEA. The CDR3 reads CSAYSGISYEQYF. CDR3 sequence (DNA): TGCAGCGCATACTCAGGGATTTCCTACGAGCAGTACTTC.

This clonotype was counted at least ten times. V usage is TRBV15 and J usage is TRBJ2-1; the D gene could be TRBD1 or TRBD2 (5 bases each). The germline CDR1 and CDR2 sequences are LNHNV and YYDKDF (reference sequence). Deletions cut 7 bases from V and 5 bases from J, with 15 bases between. The CDR3 has 14 amino acids. CDR3 region: CATTPGRGNNEQFF. As DNA, the CDR3 is TGTGCCACCACCCCGGGACGAGGGAACAATGAGCAGTTCTTC.

This clonotype came up many times. The chain links TRBV3-1 to TRBJ2-7, with D perhaps TRBD1 (5 bases). Germline CDR1 is LGHDT and CDR2 is YNNKEL (reference sequence). V lost 0 bases and J lost 5, with 8 bases in between. The CDR3 is 13 residues long. The CDR3 DNA sequence: TGTGCCAGCAGCCAAGATCTCAGGGACGAGCAGTACTTC. Translated: CASSQDLRDEQYF.

There are many counts of this clonotype. DNA for the CDR3: TGTGCCAGCAGCCGCTTATACTATTCCGACAGCCTGAACACTGAAGCTTTCTTT. Encoded protein: CASSRLYYSDSLNTEAFF. The chain is built from TRBV11-3 and TRBJ1-1; D is perhaps TRBD1 (5 bases). The V end was cut by 5 bases, the J end by 0 bases, with 22 bases between. Germline V gene sequence: CDR1 SGHNT, CDR2 YENEEA. The length of the CDR3 is 18 residues.

This clonotype has more than one count but fewer than ten. J is TRBJ2-3 and V is TRBV11-3; possibly TRBD1 for D (5 bases). The germline V and J ends were trimmed by 1 base and 4 bases, with 12 bases remaining between them. Per the germline V gene, CDR1 is SGHNT and CDR2 is YENEEA. CDR3 size: 15 residues. The DNA of the CDR3 is TGTGCCAGCAGCTTAGGGGGCCCCAACGCAGATACGCAGTATTTT. Protein: CASSLGGPNADTQYF.

This clonotype was counted at least ten times. The chain couples TRBV20-1 to TRBJ1-6; possibly TRBD1 for D (5 bases). Per germline, CDR1 DFQATT and CDR2 SNEGSKA (reference sequence). The V end lost 1 base, the J end lost 0 bases, and 10 bases lay between the germline ends. This CDR3 comprises 16 residues. The CDR3: CSARVGTRSYNSPLHF. The CDR3 DNA follows: TGCAGTGCTAGAGTTGGGACCCGCTCCTATAATTCACCCCTCCACTTT.

This clonotype was seen at least ten times. The chain links TRBV7-2 to TRBJ1-4; D gene uncertain. The CDR3 length is 15 residues. V shed 3 bases and J shed 6 bases, with 14 bases lying between them. Per germline, CDR1 SGHTA and CDR2 FQGNSA. CDR3 DNA sequence: TGTGCCAGCAGCTTTAGTAGGGTTTCGGATGAAAAACTGTTTTTT. Protein product: CASSFSRVSDEKLFF.

In its sample, this clonotype was seen many times. The rearrangement links TRBV7-9 to TRBJ2-3; D is perhaps TRBD2 (6 bases). The CDR3 sequence is 16 residues long. The ends were cut back, 5 bases at V and 0 bases at J, with 15 bases in the middle. From germline, CDR1 is SEHNR and CDR2 FQNEAQ (reference sequence). CDR3 region: CASSARDTPSTDTQYF. In nucleotides, the CDR3 is TGTGCCAGCAGCGCGCGGGATACTCCTAGCACAGATACGCAGTATTTT. The whole variable domain, filled in from reference TRBV7-9 and TRBJ2-3, reads DTGVSQNPRHKITKRGQNVTFRCDPISEHNRLYWYRQTLGQGPEFLTYFQNEAQLEKSRLLSDRFSAERPKGSFSTLEIQRTEQGDSAMYLCASSARDTPSTDTQYFGPGTRLTVL.

This clonotype came up many times. V and J are TRBV5-1 and TRBJ1-2; 9 positions agree with TRBD1. The germline V gene encodes CDR1 SGHRS and CDR2 YFSETQ. V lost 2 bases to trimming and J lost 4 bases; unmatched junction nucleotides: 3. This CDR3 has 14 residues. CDR3 in amino acids: CASSLQGAVYGYTF. DNA for the CDR3: TGCGCCAGCAGCTTACAGGGGGCTGTCTATGGCTACACCTTC.

This clonotype was recorded at least ten times. This rearrangement joins TRBV5-4 to TRBJ2-1; maybe TRBD2 (7 bases). Trimming left V 4 bases short and J 0 bases short, with 17 bases between. This CDR3 has 17 residues. CDR1 SGHNT and CDR2 YYREEE come from the germline V gene (reference sequence). The CDR3 protein is CASSPGGRGSSYNEQFF. DNA for the CDR3: TGTGCCAGCAGCCCCGGGGGGCGGGGGAGCTCCTACAATGAGCAGTTCTTC.